Below, 22 T cell receptor beta chains from the same sample are listed, as sequenced in a study of cytomegalovirus exposure and HLA in healthy donors. The primer mix had 60 Vbeta and 13 Jbeta primers. The repertoire was sequenced with immunoSEQ multiplex PCR; TCRdb's copy has only in-frame clones and lacks some. The sample shows around 91,000 clones, 78% of them seen only once. Material: PBMCs. These receptors were obtained from a male donor in good health and CMV-seropositive.

The chain uses TRBV2 and TRBJ1-6; TRBD1 agrees at 10 bases. Trimming cost V 7 bases and J 4 bases; bases outside gene matches: 13. Germline CDR1 reads SNHLY; CDR2 reads FYNNEI. The CDR3 loop spans 18 amino acids. CDR3 sequence reads: CASKGGFDRGLYNSPLHF. The CDR3 DNA reads TGTGCCAGCAAAGGGGGCTTTGACAGGGGGCTATATAATTCACCCCTCCACTTT.

This sequence joins TRBV5-1 and TRBJ2-7, with TRBD1 as a possible D gene (8 bases). The CDR3 is 15 residues long. The germline gives CDR1 SGHRS, CDR2 YFSETQ. V dropped 3 bases and J dropped 2 bases, with 15 bases sitting between them. The CDR3 sequence: CASSSGQGGAYEQYF. CDR3 DNA: TGCGCCAGCAGCTCCGGACAGGGAGGGGCCTACGAGCAGTACTTC. Using reference TRBV5-1 and TRBJ2-7 for the parts outside the CDR3, the full variable domain is KAGVTQTPRYLIKTRGQQVTLSCSPISGHRSVSWYQQTPGQGLQFLFEYFSETQRNKGNFPGRFSGRQFSNSRSEMNVSTLELGDSALYLCASSSGQGGAYEQYFGPGTRLTVT.

The V and J genes are TRBV27 and TRBJ1-5, with 11 bases aligning to TRBD1. The CDR3 runs 17 residues. Unmatched junction bases numbered 15, after V lost 7 bases and J lost 7 bases. The V gene's germline CDR1 is MNHEY and CDR2 SMNVEV (reference sequence). The CDR3 DNA reads TGTGCCAGCAAACTAACCGGCGGACAGGGGGCATGGCAGCCCCAGCATTTT. Its translation is CASKLTGGQGAWQPQHF.

The V and J genes are TRBV27 and TRBJ2-1, with 8 bases fitting TRBD2. The V gene's germline CDR1 is MNHEY and CDR2 SMNVEV (reference sequence). The junction had 20 bases not matched to a gene; V was cut back by 10 bases and J by 12 bases. The CDR3 totals 15 residues. In DNA form, the CDR3 reads TGTGCCACACAAACCGGGACTAGAGTATATGGCAGGCAGTTCTTC. Protein product: CATQTGTRVYGRQFF.

The chain couples TRBV5-1 to TRBJ1-6; 7 bases fit TRBD1. V was pared by 5 bases and J by 7 bases, with 9 bases of the junction left unmatched. The germline gives CDR1 SGHRS, CDR2 YFSETQ. The CDR3 has 15 amino acids. CDR3 sequence reads: CASRVTGVGNSPLHF. CDR3 sequence (DNA): TGCGCCAGCAGGGTTACAGGGGTAGGGAATTCACCCCTCCACTTT.

The chain links TRBV2 to TRBJ1-5; D gene uncertain. From germline, CDR1 is SNHLY and CDR2 FYNNEI. This CDR3 contains 14 residues. V lost 3 bases, J lost 3 bases, and 9 bases lay in between. The CDR3 sequence: CASSDSHANQPQHF. CDR3 sequence (DNA): TGTGCCAGCAGTGATAGTCATGCCAATCAGCCCCAGCATTTT.

V usage is TRBV6-1 and J usage is TRBJ1-2, with 11 bases lining up with TRBD1. From germline, CDR1 is MNHNS and CDR2 SASEGT. The CDR3 is made up of 14 amino acids. Losses at the gene ends were 4 bases for V and 5 bases for J; bases not matched to a gene: 3. The CDR3, as DNA: TGTGCCAGCAGTGTTGGACAGGGGGCTTATGGCTACACCTTC. Translation gives CASSVGQGAYGYTF.

This clone was found a few times. The chain is built from TRBV5-1 and TRBJ2-1; D is possibly TRBD2 (7 bases). Per the germline V gene, CDR1 is SGHRS and CDR2 is YFSETQ. With 4 bases removed from V and 5 bases from J, the gap between germline ends came to 16 bases. This CDR3 is built from 15 residues. The CDR3 sequence: CASSPPGAGDNEQFF. The CDR3 region has the DNA TGCGCCAGCAGCCCCCCGGGGGCGGGGGACAATGAGCAGTTCTTC.

The chain uses TRBV9 and TRBJ2-7, with 13 bases matching TRBD2. The CDR3 has 17 residues. Looked up from germline, CDR1 is SGDLS and CDR2 is YYNGEE. V was clipped by 0 bases and J by 4 bases; unmatched bases: 7. This CDR3 is CASSVGGGLAGQYEQYF. The DNA for the CDR3 is TGTGCCAGCAGCGTAGGGGGGGGACTAGCGGGACAATACGAGCAGTACTTC.

This clone was picked up a small number of times. The J gene is TRBJ1-3, the V gene TRBV4-1; the match to TRBD1 covers 7 bases. There are 17 residues in the CDR3. CDR1 is MGHRA, CDR2 YSYEKL, per germline. V shed 6 bases, J shed 3 bases, and the junction held 14 bases outside the gene matches. The CDR3 region has the DNA TGCGCCAGCAGTCGCGAGCAACAGGGGCTGAGTGGAAACACCATATATTTT. Its protein product is CASSREQQGLSGNTIYF.

CDR3 sequence (DNA): TGTGCCAGCAGGAGGGCGGTAGCGACGGAGGATGAGCAGTTCTTC. Protein: CASRRAVATEDEQFF. This chain uses TRBV5-4 with TRBJ2-1; D may be TRBD2 (5 bases). Germline V gene sequence: CDR1 SGHNT, CDR2 YYREEE (reference sequence). This CDR3 is built from 15 residues. With 5 bases removed from V and 8 bases from J, the gap between germline ends came to 20 bases.

As to this clone: Within the sample, other DNA sequences also encode this same CDR3. The chain joins TRBV5-1 to TRBJ1-2, with 8 bases aligning to TRBD1. Trimming cost V 4 bases and J 6 bases; bases outside gene matches: 5. This CDR3 comprises 13 residues. Looked up from germline, CDR1 is SGHRS and CDR2 is YFSETQ. The CDR3 here is CASSAGQADGYTF. CDR3 sequence (DNA): TGCGCCAGCAGCGCGGGACAGGCGGATGGCTACACCTTC.

The chain is built from TRBV28 and TRBJ1-5, with D uncertain. V was shortened by 0 bases and J by 6 bases, with 6 bases between the two germline ends. Looked up from germline, CDR1 is MDHEN and CDR2 is SYDVKM. The CDR3 is 13 residues long. The CDR3 is CASSLWEGQPQHF. As DNA, the CDR3 is TGTGCCAGCAGTTTATGGGAGGGTCAGCCCCAGCATTTT.

The chain uses TRBV5-1 and TRBJ2-3; perhaps TRBD1 as D (5 bases). V gave up 0 bases and J gave up 6 bases, with 11 bases separating them. CDR3 length: 14 residues. CDR1 SGHRS and CDR2 YFSETQ come from the germline V gene. CDR3 coding DNA: TGCGCCAGCAGCTTGGTTCAGGGCCGGGATACGCAGTATTTT. Its protein is CASSLVQGRDTQYF. Full variable domain (outside the CDR3, taken from reference TRBV5-1 and TRBJ2-3): KAGVTQTPRYLIKTRGQQVTLSCSPISGHRSVSWYQQTPGQGLQFLFEYFSETQRNKGNFPGRFSGRQFSNSRSEMNVSTLELGDSALYLCASSLVQGRDTQYFGPGTRLTVL.

The rearrangement uses TRBV12-5 and TRBJ1-1, with 9 nucleotides matching TRBD1. This CDR3 contains 14 residues. Germline trimming cut 1 base from V and 6 bases from J; bases unmatched to any gene: 3. Germline CDR1 is LGHNT and CDR2 is FRNRAP. The CDR3 loop is CASGLGTGAAEAFF. The CDR3 coding sequence is TGTGCTAGTGGTTTGGGGACAGGGGCCGCTGAAGCTTTCTTT. Variable domain in full (rest from reference TRBV12-5 and TRBJ1-1): DARVTQTPRHKVTEMGQEVTMRCQPILGHNTVFWYRQTMMQGLELLAYFRNRAPLDDSGMPKDRFSAEMPDATLATLKIQPSEPRDSAVYFCASGLGTGAAEAFFGQGTRLTVV.

The chain is built from TRBV6-4 and TRBJ2-1; D is perhaps TRBD1 (5 bases). Germline CDR1 reads MRHNA; CDR2 reads SNTAGT. Trimming shortened V by 5 bases and J by 7 bases, and 6 bases separated the two germline ends. There are 11 residues in the CDR3. The CDR3 spells CASSRGNEQFF. Written as DNA, the CDR3 is TGTGCCAGCAGTAGGGGTAATGAGCAGTTCTTC.

The rearrangement joins TRBV29-1 to TRBJ2-1; TRBD2 agrees at 7 bases. From germline, CDR1 is SQVTM and CDR2 ANQGSEA. J gave up 0 bases and V 7 bases, and 12 bases lay outside the gene matches. This CDR3 has 16 residues. The CDR3 loop reads CSATRPGGFSYNEQFF. Here the CDR3 DNA reads TGCAGCGCCACCCGGCCGGGAGGCTTCTCCTACAATGAGCAGTTCTTC.

The chain links TRBV7-9 to TRBJ2-5; D gene unclear. V was shortened by 11 bases and J by 6 bases, with 13 bases between the two germline ends. Germline CDR1 is SEHNR and CDR2 is FQNEAQ (reference sequence). The length of the CDR3 is 11 residues. The CDR3 DNA reads as TGTGCCGGCACGTGTCCCCAGACCCAGTACTTC. Its translation: CAGTCPQTQYF.

The chain couples TRBV6-5 to TRBJ2-7, with 7 bases aligning to TRBD1. V lost 1 base to trimming and J lost 6 bases; unmatched junction nucleotides: 6. The CDR3 loop spans 14 amino acids. CDR1 is MNHEY and CDR2 is SVGAGI in the germline V gene. CDR3 sequence: CASSYLSTGVEQYF. The DNA for the CDR3 is TGTGCCAGCAGTTACTTATCTACAGGGGTCGAGCAGTACTTC.

J is TRBJ1-1 and V is TRBV14; 7 positions agree with TRBD1. V shed 1 base and J 10 bases; nucleotides not matched to a gene: 12. The CDR3 covers 15 residues. CDR1 and CDR2 from the germline V gene are SGHDN and FVKESK. The CDR3 is CASSQGTTGARRAFF. CDR3 coding DNA: TGTGCCAGCAGCCAAGGGACCACAGGGGCTCGGCGAGCTTTCTTT.

The chain is built from TRBV7-8 and TRBJ1-2; 11 bases map to TRBD1. Germline V gene data show CDR1 as SGHVS and CDR2 as FQNEAQ. This CDR3 region has 13 residues. V trimming: 5 bases; J trimming: 8 bases; junction bases outside the gene matches: 4. The CDR3 loop is CASSQRTGGGYTF. CDR3 in DNA: TGTGCCAGCAGCCAACGGACAGGGGGCGGCTACACCTTC.

This clone has a handful of counts. V gene TRBV29-1 combines with J gene TRBJ2-5; 8 bases fit TRBD2. The end of the DNA fits TRBJ2-7 better, so the J call may be wrong. The CDR3 spans 16 residues. Germline V lookup: CDR1 SQVTM, CDR2 ANQGSEA. The CDR3 nucleotides read TGCAGCGTTGATGGGGGACGGGGGGGACACTCCTACGAGCAGTACTTC. Translating it yields CSVDGGRGGHSYEQYF.